This T cell receptor beta chain emerged from a study of patients and donors after allogeneic stem cell transplantation. TCRdb re-analysed the RT-PCR reads in MiXCR, keeping a single row per CDR3 protein. The sample holds 200,000 to 250,000 distinct CDR3 sequences, 13% to 15% seen once. Trimming took off 3 bases at V and 5 bases at J, with 16 bases between the two ends. The germline CDR1 and CDR2 sequences are LGHDT and YNNKEL (reference sequence). This CDR3 region has 16 residues. This chain uses TRBV3-1 with TRBJ2-2, with D possibly called TRBD1 or TRBD2 (5 bases each). The sample taken for sequencing was blood, either unsorted or a sorted T cell fraction (not recorded which). The source of this sequence is a human donor who was either an allogeneic HSCT recipient or a stem cell or donor lymphocyte infusion donor (not recorded which). It is not recorded whose cells these are; they may come from a transplant donor. CDR3 sequence (DNA): TGTGCCAGCAGCCAGCCCGGGACGATGGGAACCGGGGAGCTGTTTTTT. It specifies CASSQPGTMGTGELFF.